Described below is a single T cell receptor (beta chain) sequence and its context. This specimen comes from a study of blood T cell repertoires in COVID-19. At the level of the study: Sites across the United States, Italy and Spain contributed samples from acute and convalescent COVID-19. From T cells, B-cell-depleted T cells, or PBMCs came the material, which was cDNA or gDNA.

Per the original methods: Amplifying reference gene primers gave estimates of nucleated cell counts. This table comes from immunoSEQ multiplex PCR, and its TCRdb copy is limited to in-frame clones, with some not included. V and J calls and clone size come straight from that table; D and trimming were deduced from the DNA. The sample consists of a few hundred thousand clones, approximately 86% of them appearing once. Seattle patients were enrolled while actively infected and followed longitudinally. The germline V gene encodes CDR1 KGHDR and CDR2 SFDVKD. The CDR3 sequence is 16 residues long. Trimming took 4 bases from V and 5 from J; bases not matched to a gene: 6.

The sequencing input was peripheral blood. The chain links TRBV24-1 to TRBJ2-2; 10 bases align to TRBD1. This TCR derives from a woman aged 50 to 60 with COVID-19, enrolled during active disease. This CDR3 is CATSDQDRGRTGELFF. The DNA for the CDR3 is TGTGCCACCAGTGACCAGGACAGGGGGAGGACCGGGGAGCTGTTTTTT.